The clone carrying this T cell receptor (beta chain) was observed once. What it recognizes is unknown. This record belongs to a study of T cell repertoires in cytomegalovirus infection. Study overall: Matching HLA type, along with CMV infection, was indicated by public TCR beta signatures. Study-wide results and limits: Within the response measured ex vivo, HLA-C-restricted CMV-specific TCR beta clonotypes were dominant. Based on cumulative public TCR beta family frequency, carriers of CMV plus the relevant HLA were identified.

Each CDR3 protein gets one entry after TCRdb re-called the reads with MiXCR. The repertoire holds nearly 450,000 distinct CDR3 sequences, with 25% to 40% as singletons. This receptor was identified in a human donor in good health (CMV status not recorded). Some clones in this sample may be carry-over from other donors' samples. Material: PBMCs.

The CDR3 is CASSAVARSGPGNEQFF. The DNA for the CDR3 is TGTGCCAGCAGCGCCGTCGCGAGGTCGGGGCCGGGGAATGAGCAGTTCTTC. The genes are TRBV6-6 and TRBJ2-1, with D perhaps matching TRBD1 or TRBD2 (5 bases each). Trimming took 6 bases from V and 7 from J, leaving 25 bases between them. Germline V gives CDR1 MNHNY, CDR2 SVGAGI (reference sequence). CDR3 length: 17 amino acids.